Following are 21 T cell receptor beta chains from one sample sequenced in a study of T cell responses to AZD1222 COVID-19 vaccine. Clones were read by immunoSEQ multiplex PCR, and TCRdb kept only the in-frame ones, dropping some. The sample holds approximately 68,000 clones, roughly 84% seen once. The material was peripheral blood, obtained on day 0 of AZD1222 vaccination. These receptors originate from an adult in good health.

The table lists this clone with a count of one. This chain joins TRBV19 and TRBJ1-1; 7 bases are a match to TRBD1. This CDR3 comprises 13 residues. Germline CDR1 reads LNHDA; CDR2 reads SQIVND (reference sequence). With 5 bases clipped from V and 1 base from J, the junction kept 1 base outside the gene matches. Here the CDR3 DNA reads TGTGCCAGTAGTGGGACAGCGAACACTGAAGCTTTCTTT. It codes for CASSGTANTEAFF.

The chain joins TRBV3-1 (or the pseudogene TRBV3-2) to TRBJ1-5, with 9 bases fitting TRBD1. Germline lookup yields CDR1 LGHDT and CDR2 YNNKEL (reference sequence). The CDR3 runs to 16 residues. V dropped 1 base and J dropped 5; count of bases not matched to a gene: 6. The CDR3 spells CASSQAGTGYDQPQHF. Here the CDR3 DNA reads TGTGCCAGCAGCCAAGCCGGGACAGGGTATGATCAGCCCCAGCATTTT.

This chain connects TRBV6-1 to TRBJ2-2, with 8 bases lining up with TRBD2. The CDR3 is 16 residues long. Germline trimming cut 3 bases from V and 4 bases from J; bases unmatched to any gene: 7. CDR1 is MNHNS, CDR2 SASEGT, per germline. The CDR3 here is CASSDPPGGGTGELFF. In DNA, the CDR3 is TGTGCCAGCAGTGACCCACCCGGGGGGGGCACCGGGGAGCTGTTTTTT.

CDR3 residues: CASSLEGANTEAFF. The CDR3, as DNA: TGTGCCAGCAGCTTAGAAGGGGCGAACACTGAAGCTTTCTTT. V gene TRBV7-9 combines with J gene TRBJ1-1, with a tentative D call TRBD1 (5 bases). Germline V gives CDR1 SEHNR, CDR2 FQNEAQ (reference sequence). The CDR3 is 14 residues long. Trimming pared 1 base from V and 1 base from J, leaving 7 bases between.

On this clone itself: One end of the junction fails to match germline, which may point to a read error. The rearrangement uses TRBV20-1 and TRBJ1-2; tentatively, D is TRBD1 (6 bases). Germline values: CDR1 DFQATT, CDR2 SNEGSKA (reference sequence). This CDR3 has 10 amino acids. The CDR3 loop reads CSARGGLLAF. CDR3 DNA sequence: TGCAGTGCTAGGGGGGGGCTGCTCGCCTTC.

The genes are TRBV24-1 and TRBJ2-3; D is ambiguous. The CDR3 spans 12 residues. Germline CDR1 KGHDR, CDR2 SFDVKD. V shed 1 base and J shed 4 bases, with 2 bases lying between them. CDR3 loop: CATSDFPDTQYF. Here the CDR3 DNA reads TGTGCCACCAGTGATTTCCCAGATACGCAGTATTTT.

The V call is TRBV12-5, the J call TRBJ1-5; D possibly corresponds to TRBD1 (5 bases). Germline V gene sequence: CDR1 LGHNT, CDR2 FRNRAP. The CDR3 runs 15 residues. V was shortened by 1 base and J by 3 bases, with 10 bases between the two germline ends. The CDR3 region is CASGLADRYNQPQHF. DNA for the CDR3: TGTGCTAGTGGTTTGGCTGACAGATACAATCAGCCCCAGCATTTT.

V is TRBV3-1 (or the pseudogene TRBV3-2) and J is TRBJ2-7; D call uncertain. This CDR3 has 11 amino acids. Trimming removed 5 bases at V and 5 bases at J, with 7 bases between. CDR1 is LGHDT, CDR2 YNNKEL, per germline (reference sequence). This CDR3 is CASSSFHEQYF. The CDR3 DNA follows: TGTGCCAGCAGCAGCTTCCACGAGCAGTACTTC.

The chain carries TRBV5-5 and TRBJ2-2; D is undetermined. Trimming took 4 bases from V and 1 from J, leaving 5 bases between them. The V gene's germline CDR1 is SGHKS and CDR2 YYEKEE (reference sequence). The CDR3 sequence is 13 residues long. This CDR3 is CASSPQNTGELFF. The CDR3 DNA is TGTGCCAGCAGCCCTCAGAACACCGGGGAGCTGTTTTTT. The full variable domain, its missing parts supplied by reference TRBV5-5 and TRBJ2-2, is DAGVTQSPTHLIKTRGQQVTLRCSPISGHKSVSWYQQVLGQGPQFIFQYYEKEERGRGNFPDRFSARQFPNYSSELNVNALLLGDSALYLCASSPQNTGELFFGEGSRLTVL.

This clone was counted a single time. The J gene is TRBJ2-7, the V gene TRBV29-1, with 10 bases identical to TRBD1. Per germline, CDR1 SQVTM and CDR2 ANQGSEA. The CDR3 contains 14 residues. The ends lost 4 bases at V and 5 bases at J; junction bases unmatched: 8. CDR3 sequence reads: CSVANTGTGDEQYF. CDR3 nucleotide sequence: TGCAGCGTTGCCAACACCGGGACAGGGGACGAGCAGTACTTC.

The chain carries TRBV11-2 and TRBJ1-3, with a tentative D call TRBD1 (6 bases). This CDR3 is 15 amino acids long. Germline CDR1 SGHAT, CDR2 FQNNGV. Deletions cut 5 bases from V and 2 bases from J, with 13 bases between. The CDR3 region has the DNA TGTGCCAGCAGCCGTGGGGGCTCTGCTGGAAACACCATATATTTT. The encoded protein is CASSRGGSAGNTIYF.

The rearrangement uses TRBV20-1 and TRBJ2-7; D is uncertain. The CDR3 covers 12 residues. The germline gives CDR1 DFQATT, CDR2 SNEGSKA (reference sequence). V was pared by 3 bases and J by 6 bases, with 12 bases between. CDR3 sequence: CSASPTRREQYF. The CDR3 DNA is TGCAGTGCTAGTCCGACGAGGCGCGAGCAGTACTTC.

This chain connects TRBV5-1 to TRBJ1-4, with 9 bases that match TRBD1. With 0 bases clipped from V and 2 bases from J, the junction kept 11 bases outside the gene matches. CDR1 is SGHRS, CDR2 YFSETQ, per germline. CDR3 length equals 19 residues. This CDR3 reads CASSLGLGTGLATNEKLFF. The CDR3 nucleotides read TGCGCCAGCAGCTTGGGACTCGGGACAGGGTTAGCGACTAATGAAAAACTGTTTTTT.

V gene TRBV7-2 combines with J gene TRBJ2-7; D unresolved. V lost 0 bases to trimming and J lost 4 bases, with 7 bases between them. Germline CDR1 SGHTA, CDR2 FQGNSA. The CDR3 totals 13 residues. CDR3 residues: CASSLAGIYEQYF. For the CDR3, the DNA is TGTGCCAGCAGCTTAGCGGGCATATACGAGCAGTACTTC.

The chain recombines TRBV2 with TRBJ1-5; D remains ambiguous. This CDR3 region has 13 residues. Deletions cut 3 bases from V and 6 bases from J, with 9 bases between. Germline V gives CDR1 SNHLY, CDR2 FYNNEI. CDR3 DNA: TGTGCCAGCAGTGACCCAAGAGCTCAGCCCCAGCATTTT. Protein product: CASSDPRAQPQHF.

This chain uses TRBV11-1 with TRBJ2-7; 9 nucleotides agree with TRBD1. The CDR3 extends over 13 amino acids. The V gene's germline CDR1 is SGHAT and CDR2 FQDESV (reference sequence). V lost 5 bases and J lost 4; bases outside the gene matches: 3. The CDR3 spells CASSGTGRYEQYF. The DNA for the CDR3 is TGTGCCAGCAGCGGGACAGGGAGATACGAGCAGTACTTC.

The V and J genes are TRBV12-3 or TRBV12-4 and TRBJ2-4; D remains ambiguous. Trimming left V 3 bases short and J 10 bases short, with 10 bases between. This CDR3 has 12 amino acids. The CDR3 spells CASSLDPPIQYF. The CDR3 DNA is TGTGCCAGCAGTTTGGATCCTCCTATTCAGTACTTC.

Only a few counts were recorded for this clone. The V call is TRBV7-8, the J call TRBJ1-5; no clear D gene. Germline assignment: CDR1 SGHVS and CDR2 FQNEAQ. This CDR3 contains 14 residues. Trimming took off 3 bases at V and 0 bases at J, with 6 bases between the two ends. The CDR3 loop reads CASSFPYSNQPQHF. CDR3 DNA: TGTGCCAGCAGCTTCCCCTATAGCAATCAGCCCCAGCATTTT. The entire variable domain, with the rest obtained from reference TRBV7-8 and TRBJ1-5, is as follows: GAGVSQSPRYKVAKRGQDVALRCDPISGHVSLFWYQQALGQGPEFLTYFQNEAQLDKSGLPSDRFFAERPEGSVSTLKIQRTQQEDSAVYLCASSFPYSNQPQHFGDGTRLSIL.

V is TRBV6-2 or TRBV6-3 and J is TRBJ1-3; no clear D gene. The CDR3 consists of 17 residues. Germline CDR1 is MNHEY and CDR2 is SVGEGT. V gave up 5 bases and J gave up 0 bases, with 17 bases separating them. The CDR3 DNA reads as TGTGCCAGCAGTACAGTCGGGCCCTCACTCTCTGGAAACACCATATATTTT. Translated: CASSTVGPSLSGNTIYF.

The chain employs TRBV27 and TRBJ2-2; a possible D gene is TRBD1 (6 bases). Germline CDR1 and CDR2: MNHEY and SMNVEV (reference sequence). The CDR3 loop spans 18 amino acids. V dropped 1 base and J dropped 1 base, with 16 bases sitting between them. The CDR3 nucleotides are TGTGCCAGCAGTTTATTGTCTTCAGGGGATAAGAACACCGGGGAGCTGTTTTTT. Its translation is CASSLLSSGDKNTGELFF.

The sample holds one count of this clone. This rearrangement joins TRBV7-9 to TRBJ1-1; tentatively, D is TRBD1 (6 bases). Germline assignment: CDR1 SEHNR and CDR2 FQNEAQ (reference sequence). This CDR3 has 13 residues. V lost 5 bases and J lost 5, with 12 bases in between. The CDR3 loop is CASSRTQGTEAFF. In DNA form, the CDR3 reads TGTGCCAGCAGCCGGACTCAGGGGACTGAAGCTTTCTTT. Looking up the rest from reference TRBV7-9 and TRBJ1-1 gives the full variable domain: DTGVSQNPRHKITKRGQNVTFRCDPISEHNRLYWYRQTLGQGPEFLTYFQNEAQLEKSRLLSDRFSAERPKGSFSTLEIQRTEQGDSAMYLCASSRTQGTEAFFGQGTRLTVV.